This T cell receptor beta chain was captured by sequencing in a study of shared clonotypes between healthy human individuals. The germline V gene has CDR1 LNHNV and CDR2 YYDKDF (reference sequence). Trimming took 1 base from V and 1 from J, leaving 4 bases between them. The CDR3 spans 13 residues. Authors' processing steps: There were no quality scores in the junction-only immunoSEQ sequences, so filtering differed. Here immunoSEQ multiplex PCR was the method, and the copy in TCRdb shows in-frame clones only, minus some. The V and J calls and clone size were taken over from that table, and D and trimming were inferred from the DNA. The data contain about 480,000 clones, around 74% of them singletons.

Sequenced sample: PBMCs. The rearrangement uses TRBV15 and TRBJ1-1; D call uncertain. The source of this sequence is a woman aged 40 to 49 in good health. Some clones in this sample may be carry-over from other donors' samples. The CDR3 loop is CATSRGANTEAFF. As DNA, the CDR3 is TGTGCCACCAGCAGAGGGGCGAACACTGAAGCTTTCTTT.